This TCR beta chain was sequenced for a study of blood T cell repertoires in COVID-19. V was pared by 4 bases and J by 4 bases, with 31 bases between. The CDR3 is 20 residues long. Germline-derived CDR1 and CDR2 are KGHSH and LQKENI. As originally analysed: Scientists estimated how many nucleated cells there were by amplifying reference gene primers. Repertoires were generated with immunoSEQ multiplex PCR, while TCRdb's copy carries only in-frame clones and drops some. V and J calls and clone size are those listed in that table; D and trimming were worked out from the DNA. The data contain 200,000 or so clones, around four fifths of them singletons.

Sequencing input: peripheral blood. This rearrangement joins TRBV18 to TRBJ2-5; tentative D call: TRBD2 (5 bases). This sequence was found in an elderly woman with COVID-19, enrolled during active disease. The CDR3 nucleotides are TGTGCCAGCTCACTCCGGCCGGGATCGTCTAGGCGGCGGTCCGGAGAGACCCAGTACTTC. This codes for CASSLRPGSSRRRSGETQYF. Looking up the rest from reference TRBV18 and TRBJ2-5 gives the full variable domain: NAGVMQNPRHLVRRRGQEARLRCSPMKGHSHVYWYRQLPEEGLKFMVYLQKENIIDESGMPKERFSAEFPKEGPSILRIQQVVRGDSAAYFCASSLRPGSSRRRSGETQYFGPGTRLLVL.